The source of this T cell receptor beta chain is a study of T cells in Graves' hyperthyroidism and ophthalmopathy. Overall study findings and caveats: The model predicted ophthalmopathy a median around 6 months before onset. Blood also held most thyroid clonotypes expanded beyond 0.001.

The V gene end was trimmed by 5 bases and the J gene end by 5 bases; junction bases not matched to a gene: 7. The CDR3 is 14 amino acids. Germline V gene data show CDR1 as SGHNT and CDR2 as YENEEA. TCR beta CDR3 regions were amplified from RNA. Researchers ran a first-round RT-PCR on the TCR CDR3 using the HTBI primer set. Using its own MiXCR run on the multiplex PCR reads, TCRdb lists one record per CDR3 protein. The top ten clones hold 7.7% of a sample with roughly 420,000 distinct CDR3 sequences, roughly 14% of them seen once. Hyperthyroidism, newly diagnosed and lasting under 2 months, affected patients aged 18 to 65. Diagnoses used clinical symptoms, serum thyroxine and TRAb, thyroid ultrasound and orbital computed tomography. This clonotype was seen ten or more times. Its antigen is as yet unknown.

This TCR derives from a woman aged 18-29 years with Graves' hyperthyroidism. The chain recombines TRBV11-3 with TRBJ2-5, with 8 bases fitting TRBD2. The material sequenced was blood. The CDR3 nucleotides read TGTGCCAGCAGCCGCAGCGGGAGCGAGGAGACCCAGTACTTC. This translates into CASSRSGSEETQYF.